Below, one T cell receptor (beta chain) is given with its context. Genomic DNA constituted the template upon which TCR beta VDJ and CDR3 profiling was performed. TCRdb reprocessed the reads via MiXCR and lists one record per CDR3 protein. Of some 240,000 distinct CDR3 sequences in the sample, 34% are singletons; the top ten hold approximately 1.2%. This record belongs to a study of CD8+CD57+ T cells in acquired aplastic anemia. Study overall: Mean yield of DNA from sorted CD4+ and CD8+ cells was roughly 3.4 ug.

The germline CDR1 and CDR2 sequences are SGHRS and YFSETQ. The CDR3 covers 14 residues. V was pared by 4 bases and J by 6 bases, with 14 bases between. The sample consisted of sorted CD4+, CD8+, or CD8+CD57+ T cells (not recorded which) from PBMCs. The sequence was obtained from a human donor in good health, serving as a control. V usage is TRBV5-1 and J usage is TRBJ2-1; maybe TRBD2 (5 bases). The CDR3 loop is CASSLGMVPNEQFF. The CDR3 nucleotides are TGCGCCAGCAGCCTCGGGATGGTCCCCAATGAGCAGTTCTTC.